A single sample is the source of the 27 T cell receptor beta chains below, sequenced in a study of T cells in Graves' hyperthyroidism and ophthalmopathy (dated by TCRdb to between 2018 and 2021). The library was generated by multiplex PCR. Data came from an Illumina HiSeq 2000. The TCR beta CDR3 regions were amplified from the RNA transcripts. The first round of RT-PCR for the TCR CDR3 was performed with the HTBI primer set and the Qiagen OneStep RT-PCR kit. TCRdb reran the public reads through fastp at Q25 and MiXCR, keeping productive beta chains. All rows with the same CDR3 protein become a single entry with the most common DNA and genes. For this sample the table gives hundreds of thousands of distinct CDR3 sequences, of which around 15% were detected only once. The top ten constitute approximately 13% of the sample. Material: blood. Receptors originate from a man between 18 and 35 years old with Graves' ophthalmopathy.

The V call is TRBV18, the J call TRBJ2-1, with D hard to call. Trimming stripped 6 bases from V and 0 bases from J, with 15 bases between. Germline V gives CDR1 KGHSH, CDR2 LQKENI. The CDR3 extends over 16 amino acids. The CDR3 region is CASSLSSTSSYNEQFF. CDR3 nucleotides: TGTGCCAGCTCCCTAAGCTCCACCAGCTCCTACAATGAGCAGTTCTTC.

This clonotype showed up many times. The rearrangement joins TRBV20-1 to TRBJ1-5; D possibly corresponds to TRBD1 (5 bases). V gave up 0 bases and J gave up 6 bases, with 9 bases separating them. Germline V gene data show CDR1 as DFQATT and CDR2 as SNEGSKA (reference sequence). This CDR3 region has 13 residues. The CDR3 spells CSARDRVGQPQHF. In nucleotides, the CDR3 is TGCAGTGCTAGAGACAGGGTTGGTCAGCCCCAGCATTTT.

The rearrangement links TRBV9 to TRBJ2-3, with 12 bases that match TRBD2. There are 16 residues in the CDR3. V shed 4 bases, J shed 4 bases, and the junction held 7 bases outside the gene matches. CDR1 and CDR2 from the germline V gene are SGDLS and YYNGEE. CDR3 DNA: TGTGCCAGCAGCCCCAGACTAGCGGGAGTATCAGATACGCAGTATTTT. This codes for CASSPRLAGVSDTQYF.

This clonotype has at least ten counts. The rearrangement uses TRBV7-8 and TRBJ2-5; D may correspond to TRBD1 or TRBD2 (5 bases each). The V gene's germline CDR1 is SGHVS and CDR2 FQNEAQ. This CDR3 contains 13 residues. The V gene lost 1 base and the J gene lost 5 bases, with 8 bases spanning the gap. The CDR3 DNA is TGTGCCAGCAGCTTAGTATGGGGGGAGACCCAGTACTTC. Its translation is CASSLVWGETQYF.

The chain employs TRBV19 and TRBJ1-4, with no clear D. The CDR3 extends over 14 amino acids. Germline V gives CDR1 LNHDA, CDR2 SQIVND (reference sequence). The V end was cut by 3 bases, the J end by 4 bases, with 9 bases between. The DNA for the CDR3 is TGTGCCAGTAGTATCGGACGAGGTAATGAAAAACTGTTTTTT. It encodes CASSIGRGNEKLFF.

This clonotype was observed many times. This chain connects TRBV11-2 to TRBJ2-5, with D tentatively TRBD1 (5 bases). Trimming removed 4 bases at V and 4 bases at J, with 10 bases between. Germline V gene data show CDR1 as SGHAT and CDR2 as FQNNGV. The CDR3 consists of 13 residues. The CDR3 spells CASSSQGIETQYF. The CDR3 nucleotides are TGTGCCAGCAGCTCTCAGGGTATAGAGACCCAGTACTTC.

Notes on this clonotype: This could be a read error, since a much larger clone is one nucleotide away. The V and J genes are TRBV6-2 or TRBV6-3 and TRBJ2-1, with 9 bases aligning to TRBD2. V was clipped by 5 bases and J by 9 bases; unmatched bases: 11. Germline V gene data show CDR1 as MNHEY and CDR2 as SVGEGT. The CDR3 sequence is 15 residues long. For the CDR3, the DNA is TGTGCCAGCAGTACATTTAGCGGGAGTGGGAGTGAGCAGTTCTTC. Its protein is CASSTFSGSGSEQFF.

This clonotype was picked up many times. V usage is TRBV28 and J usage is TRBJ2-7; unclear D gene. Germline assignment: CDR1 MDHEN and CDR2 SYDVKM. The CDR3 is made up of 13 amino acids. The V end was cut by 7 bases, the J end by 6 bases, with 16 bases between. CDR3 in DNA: TGTGCCAGCACCTCCTATCACCTTTCCGAGCAGTACTTC. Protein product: CASTSYHLSEQYF.

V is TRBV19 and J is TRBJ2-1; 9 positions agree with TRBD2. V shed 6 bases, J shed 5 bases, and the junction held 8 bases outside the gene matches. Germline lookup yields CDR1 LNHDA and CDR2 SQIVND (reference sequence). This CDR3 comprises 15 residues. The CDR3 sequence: CASSTLRGGDNEQFF. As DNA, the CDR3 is TGTGCCAGTAGCACTCTGCGGGGGGGCGACAATGAGCAGTTCTTC.

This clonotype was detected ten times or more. CDR3 DNA: TGTGCCACCAGCAGAGATAGGGGGACAGGGGGCGAGCAGTACTTC. Residues: CATSRDRGTGGEQYF. The V gene is TRBV15, the J gene TRBJ2-7, with 11 bases identical to TRBD1. V shed 0 bases and J 6 bases; nucleotides not matched to a gene: 4. Germline assignment: CDR1 LNHNV and CDR2 YYDKDF (reference sequence). The CDR3 contains 15 residues.

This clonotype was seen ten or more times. The DNA for the CDR3 is TGCAGTACCGACAGATCAAGCTCCTACAATGAGCAGTTCTTC. This translates into CSTDRSSSYNEQFF. The chain combines TRBV20-1 with TRBJ2-1, with D perhaps matching TRBD1 (5 bases). The CDR3 sequence is 14 residues long. Trimming pared 8 bases from V and 0 bases from J, leaving 14 bases between. The germline CDR1 and CDR2 sequences are DFQATT and SNEGSKA (reference sequence).

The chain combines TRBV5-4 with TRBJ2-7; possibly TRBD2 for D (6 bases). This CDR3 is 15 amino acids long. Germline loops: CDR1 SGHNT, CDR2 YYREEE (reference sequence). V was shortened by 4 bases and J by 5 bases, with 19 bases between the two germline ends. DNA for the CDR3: TGTGCCAGCAGCCCGACTGGAGGGGCTCTTCACGAGCAGTACTTC. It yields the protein CASSPTGGALHEQYF.

The CDR3 spells CASAYWGGGTEAFF. The CDR3 DNA follows: TGTGCCAGCGCCTATTGGGGGGGTGGAACTGAAGCTTTCTTT. V is TRBV27 and J is TRBJ1-1, with D tentatively TRBD1 (5 bases). Germline-derived CDR1 and CDR2 are MNHEY and SMNVEV (reference sequence). V gave up 8 bases and J gave up 5 bases, with 18 bases separating them. The CDR3 consists of 14 residues.

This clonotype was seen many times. As DNA, the CDR3 is TGTGCCAGCAGTAGGACTAGCGGGGGCCAAGAGACCCAGTACTTC. This sequence encodes CASSRTSGGQETQYF. V usage is TRBV12-3 or TRBV12-4 and J usage is TRBJ2-5; 13 bases align to TRBD2. This CDR3 has 15 amino acids. The ends lost 5 bases at V and 1 base at J; junction bases unmatched: 1.

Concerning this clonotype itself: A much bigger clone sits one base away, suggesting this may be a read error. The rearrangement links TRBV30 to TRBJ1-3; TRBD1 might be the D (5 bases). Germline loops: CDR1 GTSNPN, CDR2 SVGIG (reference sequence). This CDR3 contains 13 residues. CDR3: CTSLRGPRNTIYF. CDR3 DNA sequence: TGTACCTCCCTTAGGGGCCCCCGAAACACCATATATTTT.

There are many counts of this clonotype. The CDR3 DNA reads as TGTGCCAGCAGCTCGTCAGTAGTTTACGAGCAGTACTTC. It specifies CASSSSVVYEQYF. The chain combines TRBV13 with TRBJ2-7; D ambiguous. CDR3 size: 13 residues. Germline lookup yields CDR1 PRHDT and CDR2 FYEKMQ (reference sequence). Trimming shortened V by 4 bases and J by 4 bases, and 11 bases separated the two germline ends.

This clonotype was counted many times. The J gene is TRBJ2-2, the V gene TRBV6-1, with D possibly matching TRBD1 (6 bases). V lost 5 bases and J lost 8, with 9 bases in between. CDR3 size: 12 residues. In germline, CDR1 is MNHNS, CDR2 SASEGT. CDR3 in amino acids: CASSFRGGELFF. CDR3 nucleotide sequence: TGTGCCAGCAGTTTCAGGGGAGGGGAGCTGTTTTTT.

In DNA form, the CDR3 reads TGTGCCAGCAGTGAATATGCGGGGAGGGGATCCTACGAGCAGTACTTC. Encoded protein: CASSEYAGRGSYEQYF. The gene calls are TRBV25-1 and TRBJ2-7; 7 positions agree with TRBD2. The J segment lost 1 base and the V segment lost 0 bases, leaving 6 bases of the junction unmatched. The CDR3 has 16 residues. CDR1 and CDR2 (germline): MGHDK, SYGVNS.

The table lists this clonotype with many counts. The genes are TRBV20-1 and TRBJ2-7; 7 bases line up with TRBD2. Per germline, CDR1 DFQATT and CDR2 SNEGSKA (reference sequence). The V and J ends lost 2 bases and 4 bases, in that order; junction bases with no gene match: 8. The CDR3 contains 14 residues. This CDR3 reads CSARRASGTYEQYF. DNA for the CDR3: TGCAGTGCTAGAAGGGCTAGCGGAACGTACGAGCAGTACTTC.

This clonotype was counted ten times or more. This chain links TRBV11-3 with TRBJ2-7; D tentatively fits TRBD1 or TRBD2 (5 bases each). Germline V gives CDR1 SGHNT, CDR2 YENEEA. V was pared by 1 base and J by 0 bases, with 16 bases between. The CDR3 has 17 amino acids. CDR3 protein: CASSLALMRGVSYEQYF. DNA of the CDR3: TGTGCCAGCAGCTTAGCTCTGATGCGAGGGGTCTCCTACGAGCAGTACTTC.

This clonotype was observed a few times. The CDR3 DNA sequence: TGTGCCAGCAGTTACGGGCTAGCGAGCGGCACAGATACGCAGTATTTT. This codes for CASSYGLASGTDTQYF. V usage is TRBV6-5 and J usage is TRBJ2-3, with D possibly TRBD2 on 6 matching bases. The CDR3 is 16 amino acids. Trimming stripped 2 bases from V and 1 base from J, with 13 bases between. Germline CDR1 and CDR2: MNHEY and SVGAGI.

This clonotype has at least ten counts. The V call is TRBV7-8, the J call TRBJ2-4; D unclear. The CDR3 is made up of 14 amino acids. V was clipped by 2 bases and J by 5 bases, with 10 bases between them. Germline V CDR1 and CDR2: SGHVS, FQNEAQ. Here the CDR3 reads CASSLSTFQNIQYF. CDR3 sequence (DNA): TGTGCCAGCAGCTTATCTACTTTCCAAAACATTCAGTACTTC.

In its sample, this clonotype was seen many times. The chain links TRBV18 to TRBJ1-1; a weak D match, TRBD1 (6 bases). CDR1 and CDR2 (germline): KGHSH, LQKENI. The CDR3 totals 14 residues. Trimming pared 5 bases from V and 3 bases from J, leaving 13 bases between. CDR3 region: CASSSQGTDTEAFF. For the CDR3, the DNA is TGTGCCAGCTCATCACAGGGAACGGACACTGAAGCTTTCTTT. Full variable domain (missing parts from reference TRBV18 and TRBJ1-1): NAGVMQNPRHLVRRRGQEARLRCSPMKGHSHVYWYRQLPEEGLKFMVYLQKENIIDESGMPKERFSAEFPKEGPSILRIQQVVRGDSAAYFCASSSQGTDTEAFFGQGTRLTVV.

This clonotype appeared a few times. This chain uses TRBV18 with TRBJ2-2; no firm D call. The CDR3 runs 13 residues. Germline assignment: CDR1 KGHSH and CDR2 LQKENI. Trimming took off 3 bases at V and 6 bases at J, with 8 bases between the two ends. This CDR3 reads CASSPFSSGELFF. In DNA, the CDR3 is TGTGCCAGCTCACCTTTTTCGTCCGGGGAGCTGTTTTTT.

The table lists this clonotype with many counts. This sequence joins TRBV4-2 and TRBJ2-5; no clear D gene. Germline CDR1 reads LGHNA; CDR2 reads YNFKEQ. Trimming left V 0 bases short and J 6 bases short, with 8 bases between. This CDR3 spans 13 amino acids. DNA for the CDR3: TGTGCCAGCAGCCAAGATGTCCACCAGACCCAGTACTTC. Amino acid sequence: CASSQDVHQTQYF.

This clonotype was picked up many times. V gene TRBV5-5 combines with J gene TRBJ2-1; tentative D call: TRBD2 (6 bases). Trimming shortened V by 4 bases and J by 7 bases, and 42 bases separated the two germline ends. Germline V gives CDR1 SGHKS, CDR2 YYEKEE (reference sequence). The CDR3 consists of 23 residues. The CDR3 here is CASSIIGRAEERGGVITLNEQFF. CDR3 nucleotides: TGTGCCAGCAGCATCATTGGACGGGCCGAGGAAAGAGGAGGGGTAATAACCTTAAATGAGCAGTTCTTC.

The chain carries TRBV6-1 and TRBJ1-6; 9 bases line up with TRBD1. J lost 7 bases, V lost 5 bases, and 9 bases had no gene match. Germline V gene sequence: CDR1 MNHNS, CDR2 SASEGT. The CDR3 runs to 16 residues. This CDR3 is CASSIAGQGKNSPLHF. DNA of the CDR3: TGTGCCAGCAGTATAGCGGGACAGGGTAAAAATTCACCCCTCCACTTT.